This TCR beta chain was documented in a study of T cell changes during pregnancy in multiple sclerosis. This clone occurred once. Using immunoSEQ multiplex PCR, the repertoire was profiled, and TCRdb retains in-frame clones only, with some absent. The table shows some 110,000 clones, with about 90% occurring only once. Trimming cost V 0 bases and J 4 bases, with 11 bases left between them. The germline gives CDR1 SGDLS, CDR2 YYNGEE. The length of the CDR3 is 15 residues. The V and J genes are TRBV9 and TRBJ2-1, with D tentatively TRBD1 (6 bases). This receptor was taken from a female donor with multiple sclerosis, enrolled in a pregnancy study. The source was peripheral blood, collected after pregnancy. This CDR3 is CASSVGAGDYNEQFF. The CDR3 nucleotides are TGTGCCAGCAGCGTAGGGGCAGGGGATTACAATGAGCAGTTCTTC.